These T cell receptor beta chains were read from a single sample in a study of blood T cell repertoires in COVID-19. Libraries were prepared by immunoSEQ multiplex PCR; TCRdb keeps only in-frame clonotypes and omits some of them. The sample has hundreds of thousands of clones; about three quarters are singletons. Sequenced material: peripheral blood. The receptors here all came from an elderly woman with acute or convalescent COVID-19. Both conserved end residues are part of each CDR3. The order of the fields is clone size, V gene, J gene, D gene, CDR3 protein, CDR3 DNA. D genes are given only for firm matches. The size of a clone is reported for some rows only, either as once, few or many, or as a class for expanded clones.

>NA|TRBV12-3/TRBV12-4|TRBJ2-5|NA
CASSWGRKETQYF
TGTGCCAGCAGTTGGGGCAGGAAAGAGACCCAGTACTTC
>NA|TRBV6-1|TRBJ1-1|NA
CASSDSRSNTEAFF
TGTGCCAGCAGTGATAGCCGATCGAACACTGAAGCTTTCTTT
>NA|TRBV5-5|TRBJ1-2|NA
CASSTATVNYGYTF
TGTGCCAGCAGCACAGCAACCGTTAACTATGGCTACACCTTC
>NA|TRBV4-1|TRBJ1-6|TRBD1
CASSLPGAGGSNSPLHF
TGCGCCAGCAGCCTGCCCGGGGCAGGGGGGAGTAATTCACCCCTCCACTTT
>many|TRBV5-1|TRBJ1-6|TRBD1
CASSLVGLGQGNSPLHF
TGCGCCAGCAGCTTGGTTGGTTTGGGACAGGGAAATTCACCCCTCCACTTT
>NA|TRBV3-1/TRBV3-2|TRBJ1-2|TRBD1
CASSQTQGADGYTF
TGTGCCAGCAGCCAAACCCAGGGGGCGGATGGCTACACCTTC
>NA|TRBV18|TRBJ1-5|NA
CASSSGDGNQPQHF
TGTGCCAGCTCGTCAGGGGATGGCAATCAGCCCCAGCATTTT
>NA|TRBV5-1|TRBJ1-1|TRBD1
CASSLAPRSGQGFNTEAFF
TGCGCCAGCAGCTTGGCACCCCGCTCTGGACAGGGTTTTAACACTGAAGCTTTCTTT
>NA|TRBV28|TRBJ1-3|NA
CASSSGGADGNTIYF
TGTGCCAGCAGTTCGGGGGGCGCGGATGGAAACACCATATATTTT
>NA|TRBV12-5|TRBJ2-4|NA
CASGSRPGHPSVF
TGTGCTAGTGGTTCCAGACCTGGACACCCTAGCGTCTTC
>NA|TRBV7-9|TRBJ2-7|NA
CASSLGGTAYEQYF
TGTGCCAGCAGCTTAGGAGGTACCGCCTACGAGCAGTACTTC
>NA|TRBV9|TRBJ2-7|TRBD2
CASSPGWTSGLLEQYF
TGTGCCAGCAGCCCTGGATGGACTAGCGGGCTACTCGAGCAGTACTTC
>once|TRBV25-1|TRBJ1-1|NA
CASSEWANTEAFF
TGTGCCAGCAGTGAATGGGCGAACACTGAAGCTTTCTTT
>few|TRBV6-5|TRBJ1-1|TRBD1
CASSYSRDRANTEAFF
TGTGCCAGCAGTTACTCCCGGGACAGGGCAAACACTGAAGCTTTCTTT
>NA|TRBV11-2|TRBJ2-1|TRBD2
CASSPGTSGTEQFF
TGTGCCAGCAGCCCGGGGACTAGCGGGACTGAGCAGTTCTTC
>NA|TRBV29-1|TRBJ2-1|NA
CSVDPGYNEQFF
TGCAGCGTTGACCCGGGTTACAATGAGCAGTTCTTC
>NA|TRBV6-2/TRBV6-3|TRBJ2-1|NA
CASSYPTNEQFF
TGTGCCAGCAGTTACCCGACTAATGAGCAGTTCTTC
>NA|TRBV9|TRBJ2-2|TRBD2
CASSLGTSGSTGELFF
TGTGCCAGCAGCCTAGGGACTAGCGGGTCTACCGGGGAGCTGTTTTTT
>few|TRBV5-3|TRBJ1-5|NA
CARSLHTGQPQHF
TGTGCCAGAAGCCTGCATACGGGTCAGCCCCAGCATTTT
>NA|TRBV18|TRBJ2-1|TRBD2
CASSQWAIAGVGNEQFF
TGTGCCAGCTCCCAATGGGCGATAGCGGGAGTAGGAAATGAGCAGTTCTTC